The clone carrying this T cell receptor beta chain appeared a few times. Its antigen is still unknown. The germline CDR1 and CDR2 sequences are SQVTM and ANQGSEA. This CDR3 is built from 14 residues. V shed 4 bases and J 2 bases; nucleotides not matched to a gene: 4. Those with alopecia areata gave lesional scalp punch biopsies and peripheral blood. Sequencing used cDNA as its template, made by extracting RNA and reverse transcribing it. Clones were sequenced by immunoSEQ multiplex PCR, and TCRdb holds only the in-frame ones, with some missing. The data hold 220,000 or so clones, with around 62% observed a single time. The sample is drawn from a study of CD8+ T cells in alopecia areata. Study-wide results and caveats: Higher clonality than in normal scalp was seen in lesional scalp, especially alopecia totalis/universalis.

J is TRBJ2-7 and V is TRBV29-1; TRBD2 aligns across 11 bases. The source material was CD4+ T cells sorted from blood, sampled at week 0. This receptor was taken from a human donor with alopecia areata. As DNA, the CDR3 is TGCAGCGTTGGGCTAGCGGGGGGAGCCTACGAGCAGTACTTC. Amino acids: CSVGLAGGAYEQYF.